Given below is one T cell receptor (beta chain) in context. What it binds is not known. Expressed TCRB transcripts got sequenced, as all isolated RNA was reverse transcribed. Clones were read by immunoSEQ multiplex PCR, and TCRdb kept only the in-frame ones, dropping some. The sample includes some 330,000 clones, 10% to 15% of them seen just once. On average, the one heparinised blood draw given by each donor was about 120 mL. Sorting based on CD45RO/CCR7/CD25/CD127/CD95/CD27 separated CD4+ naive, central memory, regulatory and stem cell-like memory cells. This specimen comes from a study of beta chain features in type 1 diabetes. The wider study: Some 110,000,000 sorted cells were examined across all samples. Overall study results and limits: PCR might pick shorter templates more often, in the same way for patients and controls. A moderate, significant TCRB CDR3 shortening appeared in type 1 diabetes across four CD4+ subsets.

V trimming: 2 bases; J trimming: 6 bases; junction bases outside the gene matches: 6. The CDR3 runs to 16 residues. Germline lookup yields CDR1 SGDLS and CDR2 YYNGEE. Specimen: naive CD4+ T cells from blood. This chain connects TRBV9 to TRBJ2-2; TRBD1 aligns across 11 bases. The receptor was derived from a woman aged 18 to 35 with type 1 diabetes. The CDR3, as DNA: TGTGCCAGCAGCGTGACCCGGACAGGGGGCTCCGGGGAGCTGTTTTTT. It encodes CASSVTRTGGSGELFF.